Listed here are 5 T cell receptor beta chains from one sample, sequenced in a study of T cell responses to AZD1222 COVID-19 vaccine. The data were produced by immunoSEQ multiplex PCR, yet TCRdb's version contains in-frame clones alone and is incomplete. The table lists around 80,000 clones, 86% of them singletons. The starting material was peripheral blood, obtained on day 0 of AZD1222 vaccination. The receptors stem from an adult in good health.

This clone was seen once. The chain carries TRBV6-5 and TRBJ1-2; 7 positions agree with TRBD1. Germline CDR1 and CDR2: MNHEY and SVGAGI. V lost 8 bases to trimming and J lost 0 bases; unmatched junction nucleotides: 6. The CDR3 runs to 14 residues. The chain's CDR3 is CASVDRETNYGYTF. In nucleotides, the CDR3 is TGTGCCAGCGTCGACAGGGAAACTAACTATGGCTACACCTTC.

The chain combines TRBV7-9 with TRBJ1-1; D may be TRBD1 (6 bases). The germline V gene has CDR1 SEHNR and CDR2 FQNEAQ (reference sequence). CDR3 size: 16 residues. The ends were cut back, 2 bases at V and 5 bases at J, with 18 bases in the middle. CDR3: CASSLFGGPGATEAFF. CDR3 coding DNA: TGTGCCAGCAGCTTATTCGGGGGTCCAGGGGCAACTGAAGCTTTCTTT.

The chain employs TRBV19 and TRBJ1-2; TRBD1 matches 7 bases. The CDR3 has 14 amino acids. Per germline, CDR1 LNHDA and CDR2 SQIVND (reference sequence). Trimming removed 8 bases from V and 2 bases from J; junction bases left unmatched: 8. Here the CDR3 reads CASGRQGMNYGYTF. In DNA, the CDR3 is TGTGCCAGTGGTCGACAGGGAATGAACTATGGCTACACCTTC.

The V and J genes are TRBV6-5 and TRBJ1-1; D gene ambiguous. V lost 7 bases, J lost 7 bases, and 10 bases lay in between. Germline CDR1 MNHEY, CDR2 SVGAGI. The CDR3 consists of 11 residues. DNA of the CDR3: TGTGCCAGCACCGACGGTAATGAAGCTTTCTTT. This sequence encodes CASTDGNEAFF.

The rearrangement joins TRBV4-1 to TRBJ1-4; no reliable D call. Trimming removed 1 base at V and 2 bases at J, with 5 bases between. Germline V CDR1 and CDR2: MGHRA, YSYEKL. CDR3 length: 14 amino acids. The CDR3 loop reads CASSQGPTNEKLFF. In nucleotides, the CDR3 is TGCGCCAGCAGCCAAGGACCCACTAATGAAAAACTGTTTTTT.